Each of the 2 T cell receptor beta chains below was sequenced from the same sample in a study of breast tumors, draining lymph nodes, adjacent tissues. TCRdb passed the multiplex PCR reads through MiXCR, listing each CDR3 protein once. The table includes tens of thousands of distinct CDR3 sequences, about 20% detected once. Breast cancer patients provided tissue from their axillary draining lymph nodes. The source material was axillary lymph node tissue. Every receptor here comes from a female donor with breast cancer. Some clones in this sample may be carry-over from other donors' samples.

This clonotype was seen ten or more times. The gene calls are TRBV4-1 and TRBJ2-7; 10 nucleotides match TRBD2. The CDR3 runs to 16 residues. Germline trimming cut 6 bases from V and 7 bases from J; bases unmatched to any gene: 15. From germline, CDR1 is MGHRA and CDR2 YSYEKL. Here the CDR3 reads CASRPGEASGRSEQYF. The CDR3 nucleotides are TGCGCCAGCAGGCCGGGGGAGGCTAGCGGGAGAAGTGAGCAGTACTTC.

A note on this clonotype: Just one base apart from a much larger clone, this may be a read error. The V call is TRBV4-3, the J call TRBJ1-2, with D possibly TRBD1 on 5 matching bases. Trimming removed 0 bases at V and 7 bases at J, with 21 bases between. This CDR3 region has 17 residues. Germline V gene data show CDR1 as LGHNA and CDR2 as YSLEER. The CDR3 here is CASSQDWGEAVRSGYTF. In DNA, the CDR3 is TGCGCCAGCAGCCAAGATTGGGGGGAGGCGGTCAGGTCTGGCTACACCTTC.